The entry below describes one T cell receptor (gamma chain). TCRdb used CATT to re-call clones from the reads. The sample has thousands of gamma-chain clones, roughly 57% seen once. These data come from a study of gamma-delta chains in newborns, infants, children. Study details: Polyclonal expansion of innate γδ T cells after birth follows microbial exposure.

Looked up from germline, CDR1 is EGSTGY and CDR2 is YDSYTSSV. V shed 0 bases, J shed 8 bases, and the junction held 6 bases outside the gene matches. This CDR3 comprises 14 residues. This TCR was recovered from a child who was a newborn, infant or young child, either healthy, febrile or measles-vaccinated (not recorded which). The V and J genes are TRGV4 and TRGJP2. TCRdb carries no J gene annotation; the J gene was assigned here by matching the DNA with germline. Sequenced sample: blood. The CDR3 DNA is TGTGCCACCTGGGATGGGCAGCGGGATTGGATCAAGACGTTT. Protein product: CATWDGQRDWIKTF.